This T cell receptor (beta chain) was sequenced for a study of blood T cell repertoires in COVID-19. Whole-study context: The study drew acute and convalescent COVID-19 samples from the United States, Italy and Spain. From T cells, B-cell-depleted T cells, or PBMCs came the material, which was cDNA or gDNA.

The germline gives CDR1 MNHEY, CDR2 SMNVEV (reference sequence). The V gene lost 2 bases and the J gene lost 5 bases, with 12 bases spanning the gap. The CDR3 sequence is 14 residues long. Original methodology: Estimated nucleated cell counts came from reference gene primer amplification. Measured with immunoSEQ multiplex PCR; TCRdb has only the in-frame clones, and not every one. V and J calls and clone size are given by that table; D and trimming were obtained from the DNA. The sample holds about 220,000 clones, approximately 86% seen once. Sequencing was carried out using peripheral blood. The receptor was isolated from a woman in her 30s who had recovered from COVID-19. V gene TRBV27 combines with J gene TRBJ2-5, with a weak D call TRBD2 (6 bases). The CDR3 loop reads CASSLGGSLETQYF. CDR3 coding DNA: TGTGCCAGCAGTTTAGGAGGGTCCCTCGAGACCCAGTACTTC.